This TCR beta chain was identified in a study of T-cell memory formation after mild COVID-19. General observations from the study: The pre-infection memory compartment contained some responding clones, suggesting cross-reactive memory joined.

From the 5' RACE reads, TCRdb called clonotypes with MiXCR, one entry per CDR3 protein. The repertoire consists of some 330,000 distinct CDR3 sequences, with 20% to 25% occurring once and the leading ten covering roughly an eighth. CDR3 size: 14 residues. Trimming removed 6 bases at V and 7 bases at J, with 19 bases between. Germline V gives CDR1 MDHEN, CDR2 SYDVKM. Note on this clonotype: What it binds is not known.

The receptor's source is an adult woman who had mild COVID-19 (a few samples of this study predate the infection). Cell type and time point are not known. This sequence joins TRBV28 and TRBJ2-7; D possibly matches TRBD1 or TRBD2 (5 bases each). The sample was PBMCs or a T cell subset sorted from them (not recorded which). DNA for the CDR3: TGTGCCAGCAGGCCCTGGACGGGACCTAGTGAGCAGTACTTC. Protein: CASRPWTGPSEQYF.